This TCR beta chain was obtained from a study of response to subunit inactivated influenza vaccine (dated by TCRdb to the late 2010s). Regarding the research as a whole: Deep quantitative T cell receptor repertoire profiling was used in the study to track responses to a trivalent subunit inactivated influenza vaccine.

What the study reported, not specific to this receptor: The authors proposed that each seasonal influenza vaccination may bring in only a limited number of new T cells.

Of note for this clonotype: Its antigen is unknown. This may arise from a read error, as a much more abundant clone is one base away.

Sample time point, as interpreted from the label and publication: 45 days after influenza vaccine administration. The method behind the library was RT-PCR. The listed sequencing device is Illumina HiSeq 2500. TCRdb passed the public sequencing reads through fastp at Q25 and MiXCR, retaining productive beta sequences. Under each unique CDR3 protein, matching rows form one entry showing the most common genes and DNA. The sample table records hundreds of thousands of distinct CDR3 sequences; 13% of these occur just once. Less than 15% of the sample is taken by the ten largest. The source material was PBMCs from blood, sampled 35 to 45 days after vaccination. This receptor was identified in a man over 45 who received an inactivated influenza vaccine. Donor details come from another sample of the same person, matched by shared clones.

Here the CDR3 is given as CARSPLFLGGSTYEQYF. The bases read TGTGCCCGCAGCCCATTGTTTCTGGGTGGGTCTACATACGAGCAGTACTTC. The chain joins TRBV3-1 to TRBJ2-7; the D gene lacks a confident call. CDR1 and CDR2, looked up from the germline V gene (reference sequence), are LGHDT and YNNKEL. Counted from cysteine to phenylalanine, this CDR3 has 17 amino acids. The DNA shown is the 51-base CDR3, in frame from base 1.